This T cell receptor (beta chain) was recovered during a study of T cell responses to AZD1222 COVID-19 vaccine. Repertoires were generated with immunoSEQ multiplex PCR, while TCRdb's copy carries only in-frame clones and drops some. The table records about 120,000 clones, 92% of them present only once. Whole-study findings and limits: The donor cohort was predominantly white British with a female majority, and clonal diversity may have been underestimated.

Germline lookup yields CDR1 MNHEY and CDR2 SVGAGI. The CDR3 is 15 residues long. Unmatched junction bases numbered 10, after V lost 6 bases and J lost 3 bases. To note about this clone: Its antigen is unknown.

The genes are TRBV6-5 and TRBJ2-7; 8 bases are a match to TRBD1. Sequences were derived from peripheral blood, sampled on day 0 of AZD1222 vaccination. The source of this sequence is an adult in good health. CDR3 region: CASSQAGTGNYEQYF. CDR3 coding DNA: TGTGCCAGCAGCCAAGCAGGGACAGGAAACTACGAGCAGTACTTC.